This T cell receptor beta chain was observed in a study of cytomegalovirus exposure and HLA in healthy donors. Study outcomes and limitations: Rates of TCR association differed by HLA locus in a later analysis, with DRB1 highest and HLA-C lowest. Highly shared variants forming one cluster were likely a sequencing artifact.

As to this clone: Its cognate antigen is unknown.

The PCR had 60 Vbeta and 13 Jbeta primers. Only in-frame clones appear in the TCRdb table, and some are missing; sequencing was by immunoSEQ multiplex PCR. The sample contains 74,000 or so clones, roughly 80% of which appear only once. V shed 3 bases and J shed 3 bases, with 8 bases lying between them. The germline V gene encodes CDR1 LGHNA and CDR2 YNFKEQ. The CDR3 contains 13 residues. This sequence joins TRBV4-2 and TRBJ1-2; D might be TRBD1 (5 bases). The sequenced sample was PBMCs. The sequence was collected from a woman in her 40s in good health and CMV-seropositive. The CDR3 sequence is CASSQGQDYGYTF. The CDR3 DNA reads TGTGCCAGCAGCCAGGGGCAGGACTATGGCTACACCTTC.